This TCR beta chain was sequenced in a study of technical replicates of blood from a handful of donors. Germline CDR1 SNHLY, CDR2 FYNNEI. The CDR3 is made up of 14 amino acids. V lost 8 bases, J lost 1 base, and 7 bases stayed unmatched. Generated by immunoSEQ multiplex PCR, the TCRdb table keeps only in-frame clones and is missing some. The table has 50,000 to 70,000 clones, approximately 95% seen once. The receptor comes from a human donor in good health. Some clones in this sample may be carry-over from other donors' samples. The sample consisted of PBMCs. This chain connects TRBV2 to TRBJ2-7; 8 bases match TRBD1. The CDR3 sequence: CASEGDRFSYEQYF. The CDR3 nucleotides read TGTGCCAGCGAGGGGGACAGGTTTTCCTACGAGCAGTACTTC.